Following are 18 T cell receptor beta chains from one sample sequenced in a study of T-cell memory formation after mild COVID-19. TCRdb passed the 5' RACE reads through MiXCR, listing each CDR3 protein once. This table has 260,000 or so distinct CDR3 sequences, around 17% appearing once. Source material: PBMCs or a T cell subset sorted from them (not recorded which). These receptors all stem from a man younger than 35 who had mild COVID-19 (a few samples of this study predate the infection). Cell type and time point are not known.

The chain links TRBV27 to TRBJ1-1; weak D call: TRBD1 (5 bases). CDR1 is MNHEY and CDR2 is SMNVEV in the germline V gene (reference sequence). The CDR3 is 15 residues long. Trimming removed 6 bases from V and 3 bases from J, with 17 bases in between. The CDR3 region is CASSHHRGGDTEAFF. DNA for the CDR3: TGTGCCAGCAGCCACCACCGGGGAGGGGACACTGAAGCTTTCTTT.

This clonotype was observed a few times. This sequence joins TRBV7-3 and TRBJ2-7; tentative D call: TRBD2 (5 bases). The CDR3 runs 16 residues. The V end lost 2 bases, the J end lost 0 bases, and 14 bases lay between the germline ends. Germline V gene sequence: CDR1 SGHTA, CDR2 FQGTGA. The CDR3 sequence: CASSLADGTSSYEQYV. CDR3 nucleotide sequence: TGTGCCAGCAGCTTAGCGGACGGAACTAGCTCCTACGAGCAGTACGTC.

CDR3 sequence (DNA): TGTGCTAGTGGTAAAGGGGACAGGGGAGCCACAGATACGCAGTATTTT. Protein product: CASGKGDRGATDTQYF. The chain links TRBV12-5 to TRBJ2-3; 10 bases align to TRBD1. Trimming cost V 5 bases and J 2 bases; bases outside gene matches: 7. Germline lookup yields CDR1 LGHNT and CDR2 FRNRAP. CDR3 length equals 16 residues.

V usage is TRBV7-2 and J usage is TRBJ2-5; 14 bases are a match to TRBD2. V dropped 5 bases and J dropped 5; count of bases not matched to a gene: 10. The germline V gene has CDR1 SGHTA and CDR2 FQGNSA. This CDR3 is 17 amino acids long. The CDR3 DNA sequence: TGTGCCAGCAGCACCCGGAAGACTAGCGGGGGGGCGGAGACCCAGTACTTC. Amino acids: CASSTRKTSGGAETQYF. The variable domain in full, with the rest retrieved from reference TRBV7-2 and TRBJ2-5, is GAGVSQSPSNKVTEKGKDVELRCDPISGHTALYWYRQSLGQGLEFLIYFQGNSAPDKSGLPSDRFSAERTGGSVSTLTIQRTQQEDSAVYLCASSTRKTSGGAETQYFGPGTRLLVL.

The rearrangement uses TRBV23-1 and TRBJ1-5, with a possible D match to TRBD1 (5 bases). TRBV23-1 is flagged as an ORF with uncertain function. The CDR3 length is 17 residues. V lost 7 bases, J lost 0 bases, and 19 bases lay in between. The CDR3 loop reads CASIPYHRRYSNQPQHF. CDR3 in DNA: TGCGCCAGCATTCCCTATCACAGGCGCTATAGCAATCAGCCCCAGCATTTT.

V gene TRBV6-5 combines with J gene TRBJ1-2, with TRBD1 matching over 9 bases. J lost 8 bases, V lost 5 bases, and 3 bases had no gene match. The CDR3 runs to 12 residues. Germline V gene sequence: CDR1 MNHEY, CDR2 SVGAGI. CDR3: CASSHRGRGYTF. In DNA form, the CDR3 reads TGTGCCAGCAGTCACAGGGGGCGAGGCTACACCTTC.

The table lists this clonotype with a few counts. The rearrangement uses TRBV4-1 and TRBJ1-2; possible D gene TRBD1, 6 bases. The V end lost 1 base, the J end lost 4 bases, and 16 bases lay between the germline ends. Looked up from germline, CDR1 is MGHRA and CDR2 is YSYEKL. CDR3 size: 16 residues. The CDR3 DNA reads as TGCGCCAGCAGCCAAGCAGGACAGACTCCCTCCTATGGCTACACCTTC. Its protein is CASSQAGQTPSYGYTF.

The V call is TRBV5-1, the J call TRBJ2-5, with a tentative D call TRBD1 (5 bases). CDR1 and CDR2 from the germline V gene are SGHRS and YFSETQ. The CDR3 consists of 16 residues. The V and J ends lost 0 bases and 4 bases respectively, with 16 bases between them. Here the CDR3 DNA reads TGCGCCAGCAGCTTGGGACCCCCAGGGATCCGAGAGACCCAGTACTTC. It is translated as CASSLGPPGIRETQYF.

This clonotype was detected only a few times. The chain is built from TRBV7-9 and TRBJ2-5, with D unresolved. The CDR3 loop spans 14 amino acids. Looked up from germline, CDR1 is SEHNR and CDR2 is FQNEAQ (reference sequence). Trimming took off 4 bases at V and 2 bases at J, with 11 bases between the two ends. The CDR3 protein is CASSSLNSQETQYF. CDR3 sequence (DNA): TGTGCCAGCAGCTCCCTGAACAGTCAAGAGACCCAGTACTTC.

CDR3 loop: CASSRKGGETQYF. As DNA, the CDR3 is TGTGCCAGCAGTCGAAAGGGTGGAGAGACCCAGTACTTC. The chain uses TRBV6-5 and TRBJ2-5, with D uncertain. V shed 5 bases and J shed 4 bases, with 11 bases lying between them. The CDR3 consists of 13 residues. CDR1 MNHEY and CDR2 SVGAGI come from the germline V gene.

This clonotype showed up just a few times. The genes are TRBV7-9 and TRBJ2-1, with 11 bases fitting TRBD1. The CDR3 is 15 residues long. Germline CDR1 reads SEHNR; CDR2 reads FQNEAQ (reference sequence). Losses at the gene ends were 5 bases for V and 9 bases for J; bases not matched to a gene: 9. CDR3 residues: CASSRTGGAGPEQFF. The CDR3 region has the DNA TGTGCCAGCAGCCGGACAGGGGGCGCTGGCCCTGAGCAGTTCTTC.

The CDR3 bases are TGTGCCAGCAGCCAAGGACAGGGGCCTGCTGAAGCTTTCTTT. It is translated as CASSQGQGPAEAFF. The chain carries TRBV3-1 and TRBJ1-1; 8 bases map to TRBD1. Germline CDR1 LGHDT, CDR2 YNNKEL (reference sequence). V dropped 1 base and J dropped 6; count of bases not matched to a gene: 4. This CDR3 is built from 14 residues.

This clonotype came up many times. CDR3 sequence: CASSLPTGNTGELFF. CDR3 nucleotides: TGTGCCAGCAGTTTACCGACAGGGAACACCGGGGAGCTGTTTTTT. J is TRBJ2-2 and V is TRBV12-3 or TRBV12-4; D is perhaps TRBD1 (6 bases). The length of the CDR3 is 15 residues. V gave up 2 bases and J gave up 1 base, with 8 bases separating them.

This clonotype has a handful of counts. One junction end disagrees with the germline gene, perhaps due to a read error. This chain links TRBV28 with TRBJ2-7; 7 positions agree with TRBD1. The V gene's germline CDR1 is MDHEN and CDR2 SYDVKM. This CDR3 is 14 amino acids long. The CDR3 region has the DNA TGTGCCAGCACCTTAACCGAGGGGGCCTACGGGCAGTACTTC. It yields the protein CASTLTEGAYGQYF. The complete variable domain, with remaining parts taken from reference TRBV28 and TRBJ2-7, reads DVKVTQSSRYLVKRTGEKVFLECVQDMDHENMFWYRQDPGLGLRLIYFSYDVKMKEKGDIPEGYSVSREKKERFSLILESASTNQTSMYLCASTLTEGAYGQYFGPGTRLTVT.

This clonotype has just a few counts. The chain couples TRBV3-1 to TRBJ2-5; 7 bases map to TRBD1. The CDR3 extends over 16 amino acids. V dropped 10 bases and J dropped 5; count of bases not matched to a gene: 19. Germline CDR1 reads LGHDT; CDR2 reads YNNKEL (reference sequence). CDR3 sequence: CATEGRSFPQGETQYF. The CDR3, as DNA: TGTGCCACCGAGGGTCGTAGCTTTCCACAGGGGGAGACCCAGTACTTC.

This clonotype was observed a few times. V and J are TRBV6-5 and TRBJ2-1; D is unresolved. This CDR3 has 15 amino acids. Germline V CDR1 and CDR2: MNHEY, SVGAGI. Between the trimmed V and J ends, which lost 4 bases and 3 bases, there was a span of 13 bases. The CDR3 DNA follows: TGTGCCAGCAGTTTAACACCCATAGACTACAATGAGCAGTTCTTC. This translates into CASSLTPIDYNEQFF.

The J gene is TRBJ1-2, the V gene TRBV11-2; D perhaps matches TRBD1 (5 bases). The germline CDR1 and CDR2 sequences are SGHAT and FQNNGV. Trimming pared 11 bases from V and 2 bases from J, leaving 18 bases between. The CDR3 length is 14 residues. This CDR3 reads CAAGWGQGNYGYTF. CDR3 DNA sequence: TGTGCCGCCGGCTGGGGTCAGGGAAACTATGGCTACACCTTC.

CDR3 protein: CASYRGGSETQYF. CDR3 DNA sequence: TGTGCCAGCTACCGGGGGGGGTCCGAGACCCAGTACTTC. V usage is TRBV12-3 or TRBV12-4 and J usage is TRBJ2-5; 8 positions match TRBD2. The V and J ends lost 8 bases and 5 bases, in that order; junction bases with no gene match: 7. This CDR3 comprises 13 residues.